Each of the 30 T cell receptor beta chains below was sequenced from the same sample in a study of blood T cell repertoires in COVID-19. TCRdb's table, derived via immunoSEQ multiplex PCR, lists solely in-frame clones and lacks some. The repertoire holds 110,000 or so clones, with over 70% as singletons. Specimen: peripheral blood. These receptors originate from a man aged 45-65 years with acute or convalescent COVID-19.

This chain uses TRBV7-2 with TRBJ1-5, with a weak D call TRBD1 (5 bases). This CDR3 region has 15 residues. V was pared by 5 bases and J by 5 bases, with 16 bases between. Germline CDR1 is SGHTA and CDR2 is FQGNSA. The CDR3 DNA is TGTGCCAGCAGCCAGGAGGCGGGGCCCCATCAGCCCCAGCATTTT. Translation gives CASSQEAGPHQPQHF.

The rearrangement joins TRBV10-3 to TRBJ1-1; TRBD1 aligns across 7 bases. The J segment lost 3 bases and the V segment lost 3 bases, leaving 16 bases of the junction unmatched. Germline-derived CDR1 and CDR2 are ENHRY and SYGVKD. CDR3 size: 18 residues. The CDR3 sequence: CAISEGRRGVSGDTEAFF. The CDR3 DNA follows: TGTGCCATCAGTGAAGGTCGCAGGGGGGTTAGCGGGGACACTGAAGCTTTCTTT.

The gene calls are TRBV15 and TRBJ2-6; TRBD1 might be the D (8 bases). Trimming removed 3 bases from V and 12 bases from J, with 21 bases in between. The CDR3 covers 16 residues. Germline V lookup: CDR1 LNHNV, CDR2 YYDKDF (reference sequence). CDR3 amino acids: CATSSIGQGGTPVLTF. CDR3 DNA sequence: TGTGCCACCAGCAGCATCGGACAGGGAGGGACACCCGTCCTGACTTTC.

This clone appeared once. V usage is TRBV2 and J usage is TRBJ1-1; D unresolved. V lost 4 bases and J lost 0, with 9 bases in between. In germline, CDR1 is SNHLY, CDR2 FYNNEI. CDR3 size: 14 residues. The CDR3 DNA is TGTGCCAGCAGTGTTGGCAGATTGAACACTGAAGCTTTCTTT. Amino acids: CASSVGRLNTEAFF.

The chain carries TRBV28 and TRBJ2-2; 7 bases line up with TRBD1. The trim removed 0 bases at V and 3 bases at J, leaving 4 bases unmatched. This CDR3 spans 16 amino acids. Germline CDR1 MDHEN, CDR2 SYDVKM. CDR3 residues: CASSLWSQGDTGELFF. CDR3 coding DNA: TGTGCCAGCAGTTTATGGAGCCAGGGGGACACCGGGGAGCTGTTTTTT.

The rearrangement uses TRBV5-1 and TRBJ2-5, with D perhaps TRBD2 (7 bases). There are 15 residues in the CDR3. Trimming removed 5 bases at V and 5 bases at J, with 19 bases between. Germline lookup yields CDR1 SGHRS and CDR2 YFSETQ. CDR3 sequence: CASRTEGGPLETQYF. The CDR3 DNA sequence: TGCGCCAGCAGGACGGAGGGGGGGCCTTTGGAGACCCAGTACTTC.

V is TRBV6-5 and J is TRBJ2-7; 8 bases are a match to TRBD2. The germline gives CDR1 MNHEY, CDR2 SVGAGI. This CDR3 has 14 amino acids. The ends lost 0 bases at V and 5 bases at J; junction bases unmatched: 3. The chain's CDR3 is CASSYSSLADEQYF. The CDR3 bases are TGTGCCAGCAGTTACTCGTCACTAGCGGACGAGCAGTACTTC.

The chain has TRBV2 and TRBJ2-4; 7 nucleotides match TRBD1. V shed 3 bases, J shed 0 bases, and the junction held 5 bases outside the gene matches. This CDR3 is 16 amino acids long. CDR1 is SNHLY and CDR2 is FYNNEI in the germline V gene. This CDR3 is CASSDSRGKAKNIQYF. Written as DNA, the CDR3 is TGTGCCAGCAGTGATAGCAGGGGGAAAGCCAAAAACATTCAGTACTTC.

The chain recombines TRBV21-1 with TRBJ2-1; the table's TRBD1 call for D was not verified on the DNA. TRBV21-1 is described as a pseudogene. The CDR3 extends over 16 amino acids. CDR3 region: CASSKAGGDSRDEQFF. Written as DNA, the CDR3 is TGTGCCAGCAGCAAAGCAGGGGGAGACTCCCGCGATGAGCAGTTCTTC.

The rearrangement joins TRBV11-3 to TRBJ2-3; D uncertain. Germline V gene sequence: CDR1 SGHNT, CDR2 YENEEA. The CDR3 consists of 15 residues. The ends were cut back, 1 base at V and 2 bases at J, with 10 bases in the middle. The CDR3: CASSLGLQNTDTQYF. DNA of the CDR3: TGTGCCAGCAGCTTAGGTCTACAGAACACAGATACGCAGTATTTT.

The J gene is TRBJ1-1, the V gene TRBV12-3 or TRBV12-4, with TRBD1 as a possible D gene (6 bases). The CDR3 contains 12 residues. Trimming shortened V by 7 bases and J by 9 bases, and 15 bases separated the two germline ends. The CDR3 reads CASTQTGGKAFF. As DNA, the CDR3 is TGTGCCAGCACGCAGACGGGGGGCAAAGCTTTCTTT.

This clone was seen more than once but under ten times. The chain carries TRBV6-2 or TRBV6-3 and TRBJ2-3; 16 bases are shared with TRBD2. CDR1 and CDR2 from the germline V gene are MNHEY and SVGEGT. The junction had 5 bases not matched to a gene; V was cut back by 5 bases and J by 6 bases. The CDR3 is made up of 16 amino acids. The CDR3 DNA follows: TGTGCCAGCAGTAAGGGACTAGCGGGGGGGTTCGATACGCAGTATTTT. Translated: CASSKGLAGGFDTQYF.

This chain uses TRBV2 with TRBJ1-1; 11 positions match TRBD1. Germline V gives CDR1 SNHLY, CDR2 FYNNEI. The CDR3 totals 12 residues. Trimming at V came to 8 bases and at J to 8 bases, leaving 4 bases not matched to a gene. The CDR3: CASAGTGGEAFF. For the CDR3, the DNA is TGTGCCAGCGCTGGGACAGGGGGGGAAGCTTTCTTT.

The chain uses TRBV29-1 and TRBJ1-2; TRBD1 matches at 9 bases. V gave up 0 bases and J gave up 7 bases; unmatched junction bases: 6. CDR3 length: 14 amino acids. Germline CDR1 is SQVTM and CDR2 is ANQGSEA. The CDR3 sequence: CSVEEVQGATGYTF. Written as DNA, the CDR3 is TGCAGCGTTGAAGAAGTACAGGGGGCTACTGGCTACACCTTC.

The rearrangement joins TRBV3-1 (or the pseudogene TRBV3-2) to TRBJ1-1, with unresolved D. CDR3 length equals 13 residues. V was trimmed by 4 bases and J by 0 bases, leaving 6 bases between them. Germline V gene lookup returns CDR1 LGHDT and CDR2 YNNKEL (reference sequence). CDR3 region: CASSPTVNTEAFF. DNA of the CDR3: TGTGCCAGCAGCCCGACTGTGAACACTGAAGCTTTCTTT.

This clone turned up a few times. The chain recombines TRBV15 with TRBJ1-4; TRBD1 might be the D (5 bases). Per germline, CDR1 LNHNV and CDR2 YYDKDF (reference sequence). The V and J ends lost 3 bases and 4 bases respectively, with 12 bases between them. The CDR3 loop spans 15 amino acids. CDR3 region: CATSRGSQGNEKLFF. In DNA, the CDR3 is TGTGCCACCAGCAGGGGTAGTCAGGGTAATGAAAAACTGTTTTTT.

The J gene is TRBJ1-2, the V gene TRBV7-6; 7 bases are shared with TRBD1. The CDR3 loop spans 15 amino acids. V lost 5 bases, J lost 2 bases, and 8 bases stayed unmatched. Germline CDR1 reads SGHVS; CDR2 reads FNYEAQ. CDR3 region: CASSRGTAENYGYTF. In DNA, the CDR3 is TGTGCCAGCAGCCGTGGGACAGCCGAGAACTATGGCTACACCTTC.

The chain has TRBV9 and TRBJ2-7, with D possibly matching TRBD1 (5 bases). This CDR3 region has 13 residues. V was clipped by 3 bases and J by 0 bases, with 7 bases between them. Germline V lookup: CDR1 SGDLS, CDR2 YYNGEE. Here the CDR3 DNA reads TGTGCCAGCAGCGCAGGGAACTCCTACGAGCAGTACTTC. Its protein is CASSAGNSYEQYF.

The chain recombines TRBV4-1 with TRBJ1-1; TRBD1 aligns across 8 bases. Germline CDR1 MGHRA, CDR2 YSYEKL. This CDR3 contains 17 residues. With V trimmed by 4 bases and J by 7 bases, 17 bases remained unmatched. The CDR3 sequence: CASSLSPLTGGENEAFF. The DNA for the CDR3 is TGCGCCAGCAGCCTTTCCCCCTTAACAGGGGGTGAGAATGAAGCTTTCTTT.

Points on this clone: In the same sample, other DNA sequences code for this CDR3. The V gene is TRBV5-1, the J gene TRBJ1-2; 8 bases are shared with TRBD1. The CDR3 covers 13 residues. V dropped 4 bases and J dropped 4; count of bases not matched to a gene: 3. Germline-derived CDR1 and CDR2 are SGHRS and YFSETQ. The CDR3 protein is CASSPGQAYGYTF. The CDR3 DNA reads as TGCGCCAGCAGCCCGGGACAGGCCTATGGCTACACCTTC. The full variable domain, in which reference TRBV5-1 and TRBJ1-2 provide the parts outside the CDR3, is KAGVTQTPRYLIKTRGQQVTLSCSPISGHRSVSWYQQTPGQGLQFLFEYFSETQRNKGNFPGRFSGRQFSNSRSEMNVSTLELGDSALYLCASSPGQAYGYTFGSGTRLTVV.

The CDR3 bases are TGCGCCAGCAACGACAGGGGCTCATCCTACGAGCAGTACTTC. Amino acids: CASNDRGSSYEQYF. This chain uses TRBV5-1 with TRBJ2-7; TRBD1 matches 8 bases. V was clipped by 6 bases and J by 1 base; unmatched bases: 6. Germline CDR1 reads SGHRS; CDR2 reads YFSETQ. CDR3 length: 14 residues.

The J gene is TRBJ2-5, the V gene TRBV28; tentatively, D is TRBD1 (6 bases). The CDR3 is 13 amino acids. Germline assignment: CDR1 MDHEN and CDR2 SYDVKM. Deletions cut 5 bases from V and 3 bases from J, with 10 bases between. In nucleotides, the CDR3 is TGTGCCAGCAGTCGAGGGGGAGAAGAGACCCAGTACTTC. Its protein product is CASSRGGEETQYF.

V gene TRBV7-8 combines with J gene TRBJ2-2; 7 nucleotides line up with TRBD1. Trimming at V came to 5 bases and at J to 6 bases, leaving 6 bases not matched to a gene. Per germline, CDR1 SGHVS and CDR2 FQNEAQ. There are 14 residues in the CDR3. The CDR3 region has the DNA TGTGCCAGCAGCCCGCGGACAGGCTCCGGGGAGCTGTTTTTT. This translates into CASSPRTGSGELFF.

This clone occurred a few times. This chain links TRBV7-3 with TRBJ2-3, with 8 bases lining up with TRBD2. The CDR3 contains 17 residues. The junction had 10 bases not matched to a gene; V was cut back by 1 base and J by 4 bases. Germline loops: CDR1 SGHTA, CDR2 FQGTGA. Here the CDR3 DNA reads TGTGCCAGCAGCTTAAATCCCGGGGGGGCCGGTGCAGATACGCAGTATTTT. Protein: CASSLNPGGAGADTQYF.

A few counts support this clone. The chain has TRBV4-1 and TRBJ1-6, with TRBD1 matching over 9 bases. The CDR3 has 16 amino acids. The ends lost 2 bases at V and 6 bases at J; junction bases unmatched: 5. Germline V lookup: CDR1 MGHRA, CDR2 YSYEKL. The CDR3 protein is CASSQRGTGINSPLHF. The CDR3 region has the DNA TGCGCCAGCAGCCAAAGGGGGACAGGGATTAATTCACCCCTCCACTTT.

J is TRBJ1-4 and V is TRBV5-1; tentatively, D is TRBD1 (5 bases). Germline V CDR1 and CDR2: SGHRS, YFSETQ. This CDR3 is 13 amino acids long. The V gene lost 3 bases and the J gene lost 8 bases, with 11 bases spanning the gap. This chain's CDR3 is CASSSLTDEKLFF. The CDR3 coding sequence is TGCGCCAGCAGCTCCTTGACAGACGAAAAACTGTTTTTT.

This clone was counted a few times. The chain carries TRBV24-1 and TRBJ2-3; a weak D match, TRBD2 (5 bases). Germline lookup yields CDR1 KGHDR and CDR2 SFDVKD. The CDR3 is made up of 16 amino acids. V lost 1 base and J lost 7, with 17 bases in between. In DNA form, the CDR3 reads TGTGCCACCAGTGATTTAAACGGGGAGACGCAATATACGCAGTATTTT. Protein: CATSDLNGETQYTQYF.

Concerning this clone itself: Germline and junction disagree at one end, which may indicate a read error. The identical CDR3 is also encoded by other nucleotide sequences in the sample. The rearrangement joins TRBV19 to TRBJ2-3; TRBD1 aligns across 11 bases. CDR1 is LNHDA, CDR2 SQIVND, per germline (reference sequence). The CDR3 is 15 amino acids. The DNA of the CDR3 is TGTGCTAGTAAGGACAGGGGGCGAGGAAGGGATACGCAGTATTTT. It encodes CASKDRGRGRDTQYF.

This chain uses TRBV3-1 (or the pseudogene TRBV3-2) with TRBJ1-4; D is uncertain. Germline V CDR1 and CDR2: LGHDT, YNNKEL (reference sequence). V gave up 0 bases and J gave up 2 bases, with 13 bases separating them. CDR3 length: 17 amino acids. This CDR3 is CASSQDSPTFTNEKLFF. In DNA form, the CDR3 reads TGTGCCAGCAGCCAAGACAGCCCGACATTCACTAATGAAAAACTGTTTTTT.

The chain employs TRBV3-1 (or the pseudogene TRBV3-2) and TRBJ1-5, with D possibly TRBD1 on 6 matching bases. Germline CDR1 and CDR2: LGHDT and YNNKEL (reference sequence). V gave up 4 bases and J gave up 7 bases, with 14 bases separating them. This CDR3 region has 14 residues. In nucleotides, the CDR3 is TGTGCCAGCAGCCCACCCCTCAGGGGCCAGCCCCAGCATTTT. Encoded protein: CASSPPLRGQPQHF.